Included here is one T cell receptor (beta chain) sequence, with context. Its specificity is not known. The data were obtained in a study of T cell responses to AZD1222 COVID-19 vaccine. Overall study context: Second-dose recipients at about 4 or about 12 weeks were treated as one pooled group. Findings and caveats of the study: Females made up more of the donors, who were largely white British, and clonal diversity may have come out too low. Every sample of the repertoires postdated the peak T cell response. Recipients of two AZD1222 doses showed rising Spike-specific TCR breadth and depth.

Per the germline V gene, CDR1 is SGHRS and CDR2 is YFSETQ. CDR3 length: 15 amino acids. Trimming shortened V by 5 bases and J by 0 bases, and 11 bases separated the two germline ends. Sequencing used immunoSEQ multiplex PCR; TCRdb keeps in-frame clones, though not all of them. The sample contains about 160,000 clones, about 88% of which appear only once. The V and J genes are TRBV5-1 and TRBJ2-2, with D tentatively TRBD1 (6 bases). Material: peripheral blood, obtained on day 0 of AZD1222 vaccination. The receptor was derived from an adult in good health. The CDR3 here is CASSSGTTNTGELFF. CDR3 in DNA: TGCGCCAGCAGTTCCGGGACAACGAACACCGGGGAGCTGTTTTTT.